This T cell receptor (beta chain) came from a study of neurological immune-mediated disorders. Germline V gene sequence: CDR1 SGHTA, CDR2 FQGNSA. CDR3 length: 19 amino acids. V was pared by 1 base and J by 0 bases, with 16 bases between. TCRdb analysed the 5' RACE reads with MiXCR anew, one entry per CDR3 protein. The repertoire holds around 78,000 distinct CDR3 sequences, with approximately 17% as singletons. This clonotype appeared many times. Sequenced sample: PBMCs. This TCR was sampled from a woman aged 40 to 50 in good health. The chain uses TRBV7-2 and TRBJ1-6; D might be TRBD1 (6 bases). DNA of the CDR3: TGTGCCAGCAGCTTAGAGATCCCAGGGGAGAGCTCCTATAATTCACCCCTCCACTTT. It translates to CASSLEIPGESSYNSPLHF.